This TCR beta chain is from a study of post-analysis software for immune sequencing data. Overall study context: Secondary progressive, relapsing-remitting and progressive-relapsing multiple sclerosis were among the included disease courses. Study-level results: A few TRBV segments were significantly more frequent in patients than in controls. TRBV5-6, TRBV5-1 and TRBV20-1 were among these segments.

The CDR3 is made up of 12 amino acids. Trimming took 4 bases from V and 7 from J, leaving 7 bases between them. Per the germline V gene, CDR1 is MDHEN and CDR2 is SYDVKM. Included in the TCR beta cDNA libraries were unique molecular identifiers. One entry per CDR3 protein results from TCRdb running MiXCR on the PCR reads. This sample yields roughly 200,000 distinct CDR3 sequences, of which over 25% are seen a single time; 3.4% belongs to the top ten. Only a few counts were recorded for this clonotype. Its antigen is not known. Material: blood. The TCR sequence derives from a girl aged 2 to 17 with multiple sclerosis. The chain recombines TRBV28 with TRBJ2-2; TRBD1 is a possible D gene (6 bases). CDR3 loop: CASSSRGGELFF. The CDR3 nucleotides read TGTGCCAGCAGTTCCAGGGGCGGGGAGCTGTTTTTT.